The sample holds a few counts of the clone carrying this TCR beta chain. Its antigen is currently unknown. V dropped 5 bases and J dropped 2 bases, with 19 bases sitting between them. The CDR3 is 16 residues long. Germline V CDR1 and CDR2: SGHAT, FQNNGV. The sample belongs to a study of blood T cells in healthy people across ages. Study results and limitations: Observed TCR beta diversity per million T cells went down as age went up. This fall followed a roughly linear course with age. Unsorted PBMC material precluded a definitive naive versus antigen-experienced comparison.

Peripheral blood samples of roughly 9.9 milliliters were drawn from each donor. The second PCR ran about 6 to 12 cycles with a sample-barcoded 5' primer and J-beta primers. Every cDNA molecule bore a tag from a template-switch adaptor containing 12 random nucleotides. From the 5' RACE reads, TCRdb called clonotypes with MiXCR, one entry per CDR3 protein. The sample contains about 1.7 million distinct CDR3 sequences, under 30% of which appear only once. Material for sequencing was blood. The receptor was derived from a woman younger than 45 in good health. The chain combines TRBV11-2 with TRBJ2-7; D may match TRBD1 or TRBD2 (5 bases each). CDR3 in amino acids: CASSQGLNRKAYEQYF. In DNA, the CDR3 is TGTGCCAGCAGCCAAGGACTTAACAGGAAAGCCTACGAGCAGTACTTC. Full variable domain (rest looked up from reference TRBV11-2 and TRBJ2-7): EAGVAQSPRYKIIEKRQSVAFWCNPISGHATLYWYQQILGQGPKLLIQFQNNGVVDDSQLPKDRFSAERLKGVDSTLKIQPAKLEDSAVYLCASSQGLNRKAYEQYFGPGTRLTVT.